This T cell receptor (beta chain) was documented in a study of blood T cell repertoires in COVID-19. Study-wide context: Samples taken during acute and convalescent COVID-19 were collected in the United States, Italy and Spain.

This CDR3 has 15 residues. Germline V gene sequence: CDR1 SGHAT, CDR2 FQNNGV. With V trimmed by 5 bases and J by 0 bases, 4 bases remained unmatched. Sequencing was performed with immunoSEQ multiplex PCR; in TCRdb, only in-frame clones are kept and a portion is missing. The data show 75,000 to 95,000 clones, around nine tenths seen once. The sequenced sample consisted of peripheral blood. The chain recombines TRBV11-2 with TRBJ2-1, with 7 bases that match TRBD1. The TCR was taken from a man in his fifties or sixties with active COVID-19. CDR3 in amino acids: CASSGTGVSYNEQFF. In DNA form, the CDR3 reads TGTGCCAGCAGCGGAACAGGGGTCTCCTACAATGAGCAGTTCTTC.